This T cell receptor (beta chain) emerged from a study of control samples from healthy donors and cancer patients. Germline V CDR1 and CDR2: SQVTM, ANQGSEA. The V end was cut by 7 bases, the J end by 5 bases, with 17 bases between. CDR3 size: 14 residues. Repertoires were generated with immunoSEQ multiplex PCR, while TCRdb's copy carries only in-frame clones and drops some. In total, the table holds roughly 200,000 clones. This receptor was obtained from a woman aged 30 to 39 in good health. Sequencing input: blood. This sequence joins TRBV29-1 and TRBJ1-4; D remains ambiguous. The CDR3 loop is CSAVTGLGNEKLFF. DNA for the CDR3: TGCAGCGCCGTAACGGGGTTAGGGAATGAAAAACTGTTTTTT.